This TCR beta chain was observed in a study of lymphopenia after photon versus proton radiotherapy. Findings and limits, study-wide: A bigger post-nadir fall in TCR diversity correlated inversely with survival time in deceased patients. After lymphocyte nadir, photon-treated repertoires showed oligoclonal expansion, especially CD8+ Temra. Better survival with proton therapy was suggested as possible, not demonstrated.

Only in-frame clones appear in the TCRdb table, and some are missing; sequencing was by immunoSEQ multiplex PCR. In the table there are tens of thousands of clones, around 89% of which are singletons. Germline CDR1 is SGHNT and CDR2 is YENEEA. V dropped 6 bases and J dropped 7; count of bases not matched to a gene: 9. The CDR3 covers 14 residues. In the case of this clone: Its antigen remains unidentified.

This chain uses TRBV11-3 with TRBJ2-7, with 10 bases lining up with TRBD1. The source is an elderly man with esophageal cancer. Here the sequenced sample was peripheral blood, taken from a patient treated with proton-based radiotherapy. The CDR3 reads CASSPGTGVGEQYF. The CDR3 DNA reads TGTGCCAGCAGTCCCGGGACAGGGGTCGGGGAGCAGTACTTC.